The 3 T cell receptor beta chains reported below all come from one sample, sequenced in a study of T-cell memory formation after mild COVID-19. TCRdb recomputed calls from the 5' RACE reads with MiXCR, one row per CDR3 protein. The repertoire includes 500,000 to 600,000 distinct CDR3 sequences, 15% to 20% of them detected once, and more than 10% sits in the top ten. The sequenced sample was PBMCs or a T cell subset sorted from them (not recorded which). These TCRs come from an adult woman who had mild COVID-19 (a few samples of this study predate the infection). Cell type and time point are not known.

A few counts support this clonotype. This sequence joins TRBV30 and TRBJ2-3; 12 positions match TRBD2. CDR3 length equals 15 residues. The V segment lost 2 bases and the J segment 10 bases; nucleotides outside the gene matches: 10. Germline V gene lookup returns CDR1 GTSNPN and CDR2 SVGIG (reference sequence). In DNA, the CDR3 is TGTGCCTGGAGTCCCTCTAGCGGGAGGGCCTTTTCGCAGTATTTT. Translated, it gives CAWSPSSGRAFSQYF.

The J gene is TRBJ2-2, the V gene TRBV5-1; D is unresolved. The CDR3 consists of 13 residues. The germline V gene encodes CDR1 SGHRS and CDR2 YFSETQ. The germline V and J ends were trimmed by 5 bases and 6 bases, with 11 bases remaining between them. The CDR3 spells CASRYSAAGELFF. CDR3 coding DNA: TGCGCCAGCAGGTACTCAGCCGCCGGGGAGCTGTTTTTT.

This clonotype has a handful of counts. The V gene is TRBV7-6, the J gene TRBJ2-2, with 7 bases fitting TRBD2. CDR1 SGHVS and CDR2 FNYEAQ come from the germline V gene. This CDR3 spans 17 amino acids. The trim removed 1 base at V and 0 bases at J, leaving 5 bases unmatched. The CDR3 nucleotides read TGTGCCAGCAGCTTAGTTTCTGCGGGGGCGAACACCGGGGAGCTGTTTTTT. This gives the protein CASSLVSAGANTGELFF.